This entry lists 23 T cell receptor beta chains sequenced from one sample in a study of cytomegalovirus exposure and HLA in healthy donors. The PCR had 60 Vbeta and 13 Jbeta primers. The method was immunoSEQ multiplex PCR; TCRdb's version includes in-frame clones alone and lacks a portion of them. The data hold about 130,000 clones, with approximately 17% observed a single time. Source material: PBMCs. Receptors originate from a female donor in good health and CMV-seropositive.

This chain connects TRBV4-3 to TRBJ2-1; weak D call: TRBD2 (7 bases). The germline V gene encodes CDR1 LGHNA and CDR2 YSLEER. This CDR3 has 15 amino acids. V lost 4 bases and J lost 6, with 16 bases in between. This CDR3 is CASSPTRGALNEQFF. The DNA of the CDR3 is TGCGCCAGCAGCCCAACCCGGGGGGCACTCAATGAGCAGTTCTTC.

The chain uses TRBV10-3 and TRBJ2-3; TRBD2 matches 12 bases. The V gene's germline CDR1 is ENHRY and CDR2 SYGVKD. V shed 0 bases, J shed 8 bases, and the junction held 9 bases outside the gene matches. This CDR3 has 17 amino acids. The CDR3 region has the DNA TGTGCCATCAGTGAGTCACTAGCGGGAGGCCCGGGGAGTACGCAGTATTTT. Its protein is CAISESLAGGPGSTQYF.

This rearrangement joins TRBV7-2 to TRBJ2-7, with TRBD1 identical over 8 bases. CDR3 length: 14 residues. Germline assignment: CDR1 SGHTA and CDR2 FQGNSA. With 5 bases clipped from V and 5 bases from J, the junction kept 8 bases outside the gene matches. CDR3 sequence reads: CASSLTRTGNEQYF. For the CDR3, the DNA is TGTGCCAGCAGCCTAACACGGACAGGGAACGAGCAGTACTTC.

The chain uses TRBV10-1 and TRBJ1-6; 7 bases fit TRBD1. Germline V CDR1 and CDR2: WNHNN, SYGVQD (reference sequence). CDR3 length: 16 amino acids. The J segment lost 0 bases and the V segment lost 7 bases, leaving 6 bases of the junction unmatched. The CDR3 region has the DNA TGCGCCAGCAACAACAGGGGAAGCTCCTATAATTCACCCCTCCACTTT. Amino acids: CASNNRGSSYNSPLHF.

V usage is TRBV2 and J usage is TRBJ2-7; D remains ambiguous. The V end was cut by 5 bases, the J end by 4 bases, with 18 bases between. Germline V gene lookup returns CDR1 SNHLY and CDR2 FYNNEI. The CDR3 runs 15 residues. The CDR3 nucleotides are TGTGCCAGCAGTAGAATGCGGCAGATTATTTACGAGCAGTACTTC. Translating gives CASSRMRQIIYEQYF.

This chain uses TRBV13 with TRBJ2-7; tentatively, D is TRBD1 (6 bases). CDR1 is PRHDT, CDR2 FYEKMQ, per germline (reference sequence). V was trimmed by 5 bases and J by 6 bases, leaving 20 bases between them. This CDR3 contains 15 residues. For the CDR3, the DNA is TGTGCCAGCAGCCCCGCAGGGGACCTCTTCGGCGAGCAGTACTTC. This encodes CASSPAGDLFGEQYF.

The gene calls are TRBV14 and TRBJ1-4; the D is unclear. Germline CDR1 reads SGHDN; CDR2 reads FVKESK. The CDR3 loop spans 13 amino acids. V was shortened by 7 bases and J by 7 bases, with 13 bases between the two germline ends. The CDR3 DNA reads as TGTGCCAGCATCCCGGGGATAGGTGAAAAACTGTTTTTT. Translated, it gives CASIPGIGEKLFF.

This clone has more than one count but fewer than ten. J is TRBJ1-3 and V is TRBV28; possibly TRBD1 for D (6 bases). The V gene lost 4 bases and the J gene lost 0 bases, with 13 bases spanning the gap. The CDR3 is 16 amino acids. Germline CDR1 MDHEN, CDR2 SYDVKM. Here the CDR3 DNA reads TGTGCCAGCAGTTACATGACAGGAACCTCTGGAAACACCATATATTTT. This gives the protein CASSYMTGTSGNTIYF.

The chain has TRBV12-5 and TRBJ2-1, with D unclear. With 5 bases removed from V and 7 bases from J, the gap between germline ends came to 9 bases. Germline CDR1 LGHNT, CDR2 FRNRAP. The CDR3 runs 12 residues. CDR3 residues: CASGLPINEQFF. The DNA for the CDR3 is TGTGCTAGTGGTCTACCGATAAATGAGCAGTTCTTC.

The chain links TRBV30 to TRBJ1-5; no clear D gene. Deletions cut 2 bases from V and 3 bases from J, with 8 bases between. This CDR3 is 13 amino acids long. In germline, CDR1 is GTSNPN, CDR2 SVGIG (reference sequence). This CDR3 is CAWSPRANQPQHF. DNA of the CDR3: TGTGCCTGGAGTCCCCGCGCCAATCAGCCCCAGCATTTT. Variable domain in full (rest from reference TRBV30 and TRBJ1-5): SQTIHQWPATLVQPVGSPLSLECTVEGTSNPNLYWYRQAAGRGLQLLFYSVGIGQISSEVPQNLSASRPQDRQFILSSKKLLLSDSGFYLCAWSPRANQPQHFGDGTRLSIL.

The gene calls are TRBV4-3 and TRBJ1-4, with 10 bases aligning to TRBD1. The V and J ends lost 0 bases and 3 bases, in that order; junction bases with no gene match: 7. The CDR3 loop spans 18 amino acids. Germline V lookup: CDR1 LGHNA, CDR2 YSLEER. The CDR3 protein is CASSQDPTGGEANEKLFF. The CDR3 DNA follows: TGCGCCAGCAGCCAAGATCCGACAGGGGGCGAGGCTAATGAAAAACTGTTTTTT.

The rearrangement uses TRBV29-1 and TRBJ1-6; the D gene is possibly TRBD1 (6 bases). The CDR3 loop spans 12 amino acids. Germline-derived CDR1 and CDR2 are SQVTM and ANQGSEA. V shed 4 bases and J shed 7 bases, with 8 bases lying between them. CDR3 residues: CSVGQGNSPLHF. CDR3 coding DNA: TGCAGCGTTGGGCAGGGGAATTCACCCCTCCACTTT.

This clone was seen a few times. The chain is built from TRBV30 and TRBJ2-6; D is perhaps TRBD2 (5 bases). The V end lost 3 bases, the J end lost 2 bases, and 5 bases lay between the germline ends. The length of the CDR3 is 13 residues. CDR1 and CDR2 (germline): GTSNPN, SVGIG (reference sequence). CDR3 loop: CAWRGAGANVLTF. CDR3 nucleotides: TGTGCCTGGAGGGGAGCTGGGGCCAACGTCCTGACTTTC.

The chain combines TRBV9 with TRBJ2-5; a possible D gene is TRBD1 (6 bases). V gave up 3 bases and J gave up 2 bases, with 8 bases separating them. Per the germline V gene, CDR1 is SGDLS and CDR2 is YYNGEE. This CDR3 has 13 amino acids. CDR3 region: CASSGTGQETQYF. As DNA, the CDR3 is TGTGCCAGCAGCGGAACAGGGCAAGAGACCCAGTACTTC.

V is TRBV28 and J is TRBJ1-3; 12 positions match TRBD1. Losses at the gene ends were 6 bases for V and 2 bases for J; bases not matched to a gene: 5. The germline V gene encodes CDR1 MDHEN and CDR2 SYDVKM. The CDR3 totals 16 residues. The CDR3 here is CASSSGQGAPGNTIYF. As DNA, the CDR3 is TGTGCCAGCAGCTCGGGACAGGGGGCGCCTGGAAACACCATATATTTT.

The chain couples TRBV16 to TRBJ1-6; 7 bases align to TRBD1. The CDR3 runs to 14 residues. Germline V gives CDR1 KGHSY, CDR2 FQNENV. The V and J ends lost 3 bases and 8 bases, in that order; junction bases with no gene match: 4. The CDR3 nucleotides are TGTGCCAGCAGCCATAGACAGGGTCATTCACCCCTCCACTTT. It codes for CASSHRQGHSPLHF.

This clone was detected once. The CDR3 sequence is CASSSNGGGRGETQYF. The DNA for the CDR3 is TGCGCCAGCAGCTCCAACGGAGGCGGGAGGGGGGAGACCCAGTACTTC. The rearrangement uses TRBV5-1 and TRBJ2-5; 9 nucleotides line up with TRBD2. Germline CDR1 SGHRS, CDR2 YFSETQ. After removal of 3 bases from V and 5 bases from J, the junction contained 11 bases not matched to a gene. The CDR3 has 16 residues.

The sample holds a few counts of this clone. The chain uses TRBV15 and TRBJ2-1; the match to TRBD2 covers 10 bases. With V trimmed by 3 bases and J by 12 bases, 20 bases remained unmatched. There are 18 residues in the CDR3. CDR1 is LNHNV, CDR2 YYDKDF, per germline (reference sequence). The CDR3 DNA reads as TGTGCCACCAGCAGGGAAAGCCGAGCGGGAGGGCCTTTCGATGGGCAGTTCTTC. It translates to CATSRESRAGGPFDGQFF. Full variable domain (missing parts from reference TRBV15 and TRBJ2-1): DAMVIQNPRYQVTQFGKPVTLSCSQTLNHNVMYWYQQKSSQAPKLLFHYYDKDFNNEADTPDNFQSRRPNTSFCFLDIRSPGLGDTAMYLCATSRESRAGGPFDGQFFGPGTRLTVL.

This chain joins TRBV7-8 and TRBJ2-2, with 8 bases aligning to TRBD2. Germline V gene sequence: CDR1 SGHVS, CDR2 FQNEAQ. CDR3 length equals 16 residues. After removal of 3 bases from V and 6 bases from J, the junction contained 9 bases not matched to a gene. The chain's CDR3 is CASSLGGTSFSGELFF. The DNA for the CDR3 is TGTGCCAGCAGCTTGGGGGGGACTAGTTTTTCCGGGGAGCTGTTTTTT.

Only a few counts were recorded for this clone. The chain couples TRBV18 to TRBJ2-5; 9 nucleotides line up with TRBD1. J lost 1 base, V lost 3 bases, and 3 bases had no gene match. The CDR3 extends over 15 amino acids. Germline loops: CDR1 KGHSH, CDR2 LQKENI. CDR3 nucleotide sequence: TGTGCCAGCTCACCGGGACAGGGTACCCAAGAGACCCAGTACTTC. Translated: CASSPGQGTQETQYF.

The chain carries TRBV11-1 and TRBJ2-6; D perhaps matches TRBD1 (5 bases). This CDR3 contains 16 residues. V was pared by 5 bases and J by 7 bases, with 18 bases between. Germline assignment: CDR1 SGHAT and CDR2 FQDESV (reference sequence). As DNA, the CDR3 is TGTGCCAGCAGCCAGGGAAAGACGTCTCCAGCCAACGTCCTGACTTTC. This gives the protein CASSQGKTSPANVLTF.

This chain uses TRBV28 with TRBJ2-7; 9 bases map to TRBD1. The CDR3 spans 14 residues. Per germline, CDR1 MDHEN and CDR2 SYDVKM. Trimming cost V 5 bases and J 3 bases; bases outside gene matches: 5. The chain's CDR3 is CASSPGDRVYEQYF. The CDR3 DNA reads TGTGCCAGCAGTCCCGGGGACAGGGTCTACGAGCAGTACTTC.

This clone was counted a few times. J is TRBJ1-5 and V is TRBV28; D not resolved. Germline CDR1 reads MDHEN; CDR2 reads SYDVKM. The length of the CDR3 is 14 residues. Trimming pared 3 bases from V and 7 bases from J, leaving 13 bases between. CDR3: CASSFSRVVQPQHF. CDR3 nucleotides: TGTGCCAGCAGTTTCTCGCGGGTCGTCCAGCCCCAGCATTTT.